This TCR beta chain was retrieved from a study of response to subunit inactivated influenza vaccine. TCRdb independently ran MiXCR on the RT-PCR reads; one entry per CDR3 protein. The sample has about 500,000 distinct CDR3 sequences; over 10% are singletons. Notes on this clonotype: A read error may produce the germline difference seen at one junction end.

CDR3 length equals 16 residues. Germline V gene sequence: CDR1 MDHEN, CDR2 SYDVKM. Sequencing used PBMCs from blood, obtained roughly 45 days after vaccination. V is TRBV28 and J is TRBJ1-2, with 9 bases identical to TRBD1. The clonotype was recovered from a man over 45 who received an inactivated influenza vaccine. The CDR3, as DNA: TGTGCCAGCAGTCCACCGGGACAGGGAAGGGTGGCTAGGTCTTACTTC. Protein product: CASSPPGQGRVARSYF.